This T cell receptor (beta chain) was recorded in a study of T cell responses to AZD1222 COVID-19 vaccine. Germline loops: CDR1 SGHVS, CDR2 FQNEAQ. With 3 bases clipped from V and 9 bases from J, the junction kept 13 bases outside the gene matches. This CDR3 spans 15 amino acids. For this clone: Its antigen is still unknown.

Points from the study as a whole: Nearly half of spike-specific TCRs reportedly go after variant regions that carry no mutations.

Repertoires were generated with immunoSEQ multiplex PCR, while TCRdb's copy carries only in-frame clones and drops some. The table shows 150,000 to 200,000 clones, with about 95% occurring only once. The gene calls are TRBV7-8 and TRBJ1-2; TRBD1 matches at 7 bases. This TCR derives from an adult in good health. The sample in question was peripheral blood, obtained on day 0 of AZD1222 vaccination. CDR3 sequence (DNA): TGTGCCAGCAGCTTGCGGGGTCAGGAGGGGGCGAGCTACACCTTC. Residues: CASSLRGQEGASYTF.